The 32 T cell receptor beta chains in this list originate from one sample, sequenced in a study of cytomegalovirus exposure and HLA in healthy donors (dated by TCRdb to the late 2010s). The receptor library was made with the immunoSEQ multiplex PCR assay. For the multiplex PCR, a mixture combining 60 forward primers for TCR Vbeta segments and 13 reverse primers for TCR Jbeta segments was used. This immuneACCESS table, as held by TCRdb, lists in-frame sequences with V and J called but not all clones. Of the missing ones, under half trace to an unresolved V gene in checked studies; the others have no known cause. The sample yields around 150,000 clones; roughly four fifths were counted once. The top ten constitute roughly 10% of the sample. Sequenced: PBMCs. Receptors were obtained from a man aged 45-65 years in good health and CMV-seropositive.

The chain uses TRBV2 and TRBJ1-4; tentatively, D is TRBD1 (6 bases). The germline V gene encodes CDR1 SNHLY and CDR2 FYNNEI. The CDR3 extends over 14 amino acids. The V and J ends lost 2 bases and 4 bases respectively, with 8 bases between them. The CDR3 loop is CASSEQGINEKLFF. CDR3 nucleotides: TGTGCCAGCAGTGAACAGGGGATTAATGAAAAACTGTTTTTT.

In this sample, this clone turned up a few times. The chain carries TRBV10-2 and TRBJ1-1; TRBD1 matches at 11 bases. The CDR3 loop spans 15 amino acids. The V and J ends lost 4 bases and 3 bases, in that order; junction bases with no gene match: 4. Germline values: CDR1 WSHSY, CDR2 SAAADI. CDR3 DNA: TGCGCCAGCAGTGGCCGGGGACAGGGGGACACTGAAGCTTTCTTT. The encoded protein is CASSGRGQGDTEAFF.

The chain is built from TRBV4-2 and TRBJ1-4; D uncertain. This CDR3 is 17 amino acids long. CDR1 is LGHNA, CDR2 YNFKEQ, per germline. V was shortened by 0 bases and J by 5 bases, with 16 bases between the two germline ends. CDR3 nucleotides: TGTGCCAGCAGCCAAGATAGCATGGGTGCGAGAAATGAAAAACTGTTTTTT. Translated: CASSQDSMGARNEKLFF.

J is TRBJ2-2 and V is TRBV19; no definite D call. CDR3 length: 14 amino acids. Germline V gene sequence: CDR1 LNHDA, CDR2 SQIVND (reference sequence). V lost 7 bases and J lost 3, with 12 bases in between. CDR3 in amino acids: CASTPGRHTGELFF. In DNA, the CDR3 is TGTGCCAGTACCCCAGGTCGTCACACCGGGGAGCTGTTTTTT.

The chain recombines TRBV4-3 with TRBJ2-7; possible D gene TRBD1, 6 bases. This CDR3 contains 15 residues. CDR1 and CDR2 from the germline V gene are LGHNA and YSLEER. The germline V and J ends were trimmed by 6 bases and 3 bases, with 18 bases remaining between them. CDR3 region: CASSLRLTGSYEQYF. Written as DNA, the CDR3 is TGCGCCAGCAGTCTAAGACTTACAGGGAGCTACGAGCAGTACTTC.

The chain couples TRBV18 to TRBJ2-5; D perhaps matches TRBD2 (6 bases). Judging by the DNA end, TRBJ2-7 fits better; the J call may be wrong. CDR3 length: 14 residues. The V gene's germline CDR1 is KGHSH and CDR2 LQKENI. The CDR3 protein is CASSPRRDSYEQYF. DNA for the CDR3: TGTGCCAGCTCACCACGGCGGGACTCCTACGAGCAGTACTTC.

This clone has a handful of counts. The chain employs TRBV10-3 and TRBJ2-7; 7 nucleotides line up with TRBD1. This CDR3 contains 14 residues. The V gene end was trimmed by 4 bases and the J gene end by 7 bases; junction bases not matched to a gene: 10. Germline-derived CDR1 and CDR2 are ENHRY and SYGVKD. As DNA, the CDR3 is TGTGCCATCAGTGGGGTCGGGACAGAGGGAGAGCAGTACTTC. This encodes CAISGVGTEGEQYF.

This clone has just a few counts. The chain has TRBV7-9 and TRBJ1-4; TRBD1 is a possible D gene (6 bases). V was pared by 5 bases and J by 0 bases, with 16 bases between. Germline CDR1 SEHNR, CDR2 FQNEAQ (reference sequence). This CDR3 spans 17 amino acids. The CDR3, as DNA: TGTGCCAGCAGCCCGGTGGGGGGGCCTTCAACTAATGAAAAACTGTTTTTT. This gives the protein CASSPVGGPSTNEKLFF.

The table lists this clone with a count of one. The rearrangement links TRBV5-1 to TRBJ2-6; tentatively, D is TRBD1 (5 bases). This CDR3 has 16 residues. Germline CDR1 is SGHRS and CDR2 is YFSETQ. The V end was cut by 5 bases, the J end by 0 bases, with 12 bases between. This chain's CDR3 is CASSHPTASGANVLTF. The CDR3 DNA reads as TGCGCCAGCAGTCACCCGACAGCCTCTGGGGCCAACGTCCTGACTTTC. Drawing the rest from reference TRBV5-1 and TRBJ2-6, the complete variable domain is KAGVTQTPRYLIKTRGQQVTLSCSPISGHRSVSWYQQTPGQGLQFLFEYFSETQRNKGNFPGRFSGRQFSNSRSEMNVSTLELGDSALYLCASSHPTASGANVLTFGAGSRLTVL.

This chain connects TRBV5-6 to TRBJ2-2; no definite D call. V was cut by 1 base and J by 2 bases, with 9 bases left in between. Germline CDR1 is SGHDT and CDR2 is YYEEEE. The CDR3 extends over 15 amino acids. DNA of the CDR3: TGTGCCAGCAGCTTGAATAGGAGAAACACCGGGGAGCTGTTTTTT. Its translation: CASSLNRRNTGELFF.

The V and J genes are TRBV5-1 and TRBJ2-1; 8 bases align to TRBD2. The V gene end was trimmed by 7 bases and the J gene end by 9 bases; junction bases not matched to a gene: 12. CDR3 size: 14 residues. In germline, CDR1 is SGHRS, CDR2 YFSETQ. Here the CDR3 DNA reads TGCGCCAGCGGAGCGGGAGCGGGTATTGGTGAGCAGTTCTTC. Translation: CASGAGAGIGEQFF.

The V gene is TRBV19, the J gene TRBJ1-4; 10 bases are a match to TRBD1. Germline CDR1 reads LNHDA; CDR2 reads SQIVND (reference sequence). The ends lost 3 bases at V and 5 bases at J; junction bases unmatched: 3. The CDR3 consists of 15 residues. The CDR3 spells CASSISGQGNEKLFF. DNA of the CDR3: TGTGCCAGTAGTATTTCGGGACAGGGGAATGAAAAACTGTTTTTT.

V usage is TRBV9 and J usage is TRBJ1-2; no definite D call. V was trimmed by 1 base and J by 4 bases, leaving 17 bases between them. Per the germline V gene, CDR1 is SGDLS and CDR2 is YYNGEE. The CDR3 is 16 amino acids. The CDR3 here is CASSVRLDGGLYGYTF. CDR3 coding DNA: TGTGCCAGCAGCGTAAGGTTGGACGGAGGGCTCTATGGCTACACCTTC.

The V and J genes are TRBV6-6 and TRBJ1-1; 7 bases align to TRBD1. The CDR3 extends over 15 amino acids. Germline-derived CDR1 and CDR2 are MNHNY and SVGAGI (reference sequence). V trimming: 5 bases; J trimming: 5 bases; junction bases outside the gene matches: 11. In nucleotides, the CDR3 is TGTGCCAGCAGTGCTACAGGGGCGGTTCAGACTGAAGCTTTCTTT. Translated, it gives CASSATGAVQTEAFF.

The chain has TRBV4-3 and TRBJ2-6, with TRBD2 matching over 7 bases. Trimming at V came to 0 bases and at J to 0 bases, leaving 5 bases not matched to a gene. The CDR3 is made up of 18 amino acids. The germline gives CDR1 LGHNA, CDR2 YSLEER. The CDR3 DNA sequence: TGCGCCAGCAGCCAAGATCGGCGCGGGGGCTCTGGGGCCAACGTCCTGACTTTC. Amino acids: CASSQDRRGGSGANVLTF.

V and J are TRBV28 and TRBJ1-6; 10 bases fit TRBD1. Trimming removed 5 bases from V and 9 bases from J; junction bases left unmatched: 4. This CDR3 spans 14 amino acids. Germline CDR1 MDHEN, CDR2 SYDVKM. CDR3 in amino acids: CASSRDRGGSPLHF. Written as DNA, the CDR3 is TGTGCCAGCAGTCGGGACAGGGGCGGTTCACCCCTCCACTTT.

The chain uses TRBV28 and TRBJ1-4; 9 bases match TRBD1. The CDR3 has 15 amino acids. V lost 5 bases to trimming and J lost 5 bases; unmatched junction nucleotides: 6. Germline V CDR1 and CDR2: MDHEN, SYDVKM. The CDR3 reads CASSAPGQGNEKLFF. The CDR3 region has the DNA TGTGCCAGCAGTGCTCCGGGACAGGGAAATGAAAAACTGTTTTTT. Combining the CDR3 with reference TRBV28 and TRBJ1-4 gives the whole variable domain DVKVTQSSRYLVKRTGEKVFLECVQDMDHENMFWYRQDPGLGLRLIYFSYDVKMKEKGDIPEGYSVSREKKERFSLILESASTNQTSMYLCASSAPGQGNEKLFFGSGTQLSVL.

The DNA for the CDR3 is TGTGCCAGCAGCTCAACCCGCGCGCAAGAGCAGTACTTC. It is translated as CASSSTRAQEQYF. This rearrangement joins TRBV7-6 to TRBJ2-7; D remains ambiguous. The CDR3 contains 13 residues. V was clipped by 4 bases and J by 7 bases, with 14 bases between them. Germline V gives CDR1 SGHVS, CDR2 FNYEAQ. The whole variable domain, remainder taken from reference TRBV7-6 and TRBJ2-7, is GAGVSQSPRYKVTKRGQDVALRCDPISGHVSLYWYRQALGQGPEFLTYFNYEAQQDKSGLPNDRFSAERPEGSISTLTIQRTEQRDSAMYRCASSSTRAQEQYFGPGTRLTVT.

The genes are TRBV5-1 and TRBJ1-2, with 7 bases fitting TRBD1. CDR1 and CDR2 from the germline V gene are SGHRS and YFSETQ. The CDR3 contains 14 residues. J lost 6 bases, V lost 7 bases, and 12 bases had no gene match. CDR3 bases: TGCGCCAGCCGGGCCACAGGGGCGGTACATGGCTACACCTTC. It is translated as CASRATGAVHGYTF.

This clone was picked up a small number of times. The gene calls are TRBV7-9 and TRBJ1-1; 9 bases agree with TRBD1. Germline trimming cut 5 bases from V and 3 bases from J; bases unmatched to any gene: 7. This CDR3 contains 15 residues. Looked up from germline, CDR1 is SEHNR and CDR2 is FQNEAQ (reference sequence). As DNA, the CDR3 is TGTGCCAGCAGCCCGGACAGGGGATGGGACACTGAAGCTTTCTTT. It specifies CASSPDRGWDTEAFF. The whole variable domain, filled in from reference TRBV7-9 and TRBJ1-1, reads DTGVSQNPRHKITKRGQNVTFRCDPISEHNRLYWYRQTLGQGPEFLTYFQNEAQLEKSRLLSDRFSAERPKGSFSTLEIQRTEQGDSAMYLCASSPDRGWDTEAFFGQGTRLTVV.

V and J are TRBV5-1 and TRBJ2-7; a possible D gene is TRBD2 (6 bases). The CDR3 runs 15 residues. The ends were cut back, 3 bases at V and 0 bases at J, with 13 bases in the middle. Per the germline V gene, CDR1 is SGHRS and CDR2 is YFSETQ. This chain's CDR3 is CASSSPGTASYEQYF. In DNA form, the CDR3 reads TGCGCCAGCAGCTCCCCAGGGACTGCCTCCTACGAGCAGTACTTC. The full variable domain, rest sourced from reference TRBV5-1 and TRBJ2-7, is KAGVTQTPRYLIKTRGQQVTLSCSPISGHRSVSWYQQTPGQGLQFLFEYFSETQRNKGNFPGRFSGRQFSNSRSEMNVSTLELGDSALYLCASSSPGTASYEQYFGPGTRLTVT.

The rearrangement joins TRBV9 to TRBJ1-1; TRBD1 agrees at 8 bases. Germline trimming cut 2 bases from V and 4 bases from J; bases unmatched to any gene: 7. This CDR3 contains 15 residues. Germline-derived CDR1 and CDR2 are SGDLS and YYNGEE. The CDR3 region has the DNA TGTGCCAGCAGCGTTCTAGGACAGGGAGGCACTGAAGCTTTCTTT. This sequence encodes CASSVLGQGGTEAFF.

This rearrangement joins TRBV27 to TRBJ2-5; TRBD2 matches at 7 bases. The J call may be wrong; the DNA end is better matched by TRBJ2-7. The CDR3 totals 17 residues. The germline V gene encodes CDR1 MNHEY and CDR2 SMNVEV (reference sequence). DNA of the CDR3: TGTGCCAGCAGTTTATTGAGGGCGGGAGTGGGGGTCTACGAGCAGTACTTC. As protein: CASSLLRAGVGVYEQYF.

V and J are TRBV28 and TRBJ1-6, with TRBD1 as a possible D gene (5 bases). The CDR3 has 14 amino acids. Germline CDR1 is MDHEN and CDR2 is SYDVKM. V was cut by 7 bases and J by 7 bases, with 14 bases left in between. CDR3 sequence (DNA): TGTGCCAGCATATCAGGGCTTCAAAATTCACCCCTCCACTTT. Its translation is CASISGLQNSPLHF.

This clone has just one count. CDR3 DNA: TGTGCCAGCAGTTGGACAGGGAGCTCTGGAAACACCATATATTTT. Protein: CASSWTGSSGNTIYF. The chain is built from TRBV5-4 and TRBJ1-3; 8 bases match TRBD1. V gave up 5 bases and J gave up 0 bases; unmatched junction bases: 4. CDR1 and CDR2 from the germline V gene are SGHNT and YYREEE (reference sequence). CDR3 length: 15 amino acids. The full variable domain, in which reference TRBV5-4 and TRBJ1-3 provide the parts outside the CDR3, is ETGVTQSPTHLIKTRGQQVTLRCSSQSGHNTVSWYQQALGQGPQFIFQYYREEENGRGNFPPRFSGLQFPNYSSELNVNALELDDSALYLCASSWTGSSGNTIYFGEGSWLTVV.

The chain links TRBV5-1 to TRBJ1-4, with 8 positions matching TRBD1. V lost 0 bases and J lost 3; bases outside the gene matches: 7. The CDR3 extends over 17 amino acids. The germline CDR1 and CDR2 sequences are SGHRS and YFSETQ. CDR3 in DNA: TGCGCCAGCAGCTTGGACGGACAGGGTGGGGCTAATGAAAAACTGTTTTTT. This encodes CASSLDGQGGANEKLFF.

The chain carries TRBV11-1 and TRBJ1-2; D is unresolved. V lost 5 bases and J lost 3, with 10 bases in between. Per the germline V gene, CDR1 is SGHAT and CDR2 is FQDESV (reference sequence). The CDR3 spans 13 residues. CDR3 region: CASSTDTDYGYTF. The CDR3 nucleotides read TGTGCCAGCAGCACCGACACTGACTATGGCTACACCTTC.

The chain links TRBV6-6 to TRBJ2-1; D is unresolved. The CDR3 is 15 residues long. The germline gives CDR1 MNHNY, CDR2 SVGAGI (reference sequence). The V and J ends lost 0 bases and 2 bases respectively, with 8 bases between them. In DNA form, the CDR3 reads TGTGCCAGCAGTTACTCGAGAACTCCCTACAATGAGCAGTTCTTC. It encodes CASSYSRTPYNEQFF.

The chain combines TRBV4-2 with TRBJ1-5; 9 bases align to TRBD1. After removal of 2 bases from V and 7 bases from J, the junction contained 6 bases not matched to a gene. There are 15 residues in the CDR3. Germline loops: CDR1 LGHNA, CDR2 YNFKEQ. CDR3 nucleotide sequence: TGTGCCAGCAGCCAAAGCGGACAGGGGTCCCAGCCCCAGCATTTT. This encodes CASSQSGQGSQPQHF.

The rearrangement links TRBV5-4 to TRBJ1-6, with TRBD1 identical over 8 bases. The CDR3 spans 15 residues. Germline values: CDR1 SGHNT, CDR2 YYREEE (reference sequence). The junction had 4 bases not matched to a gene; V was cut back by 3 bases and J by 5 bases. The CDR3 loop reads CASSYRQGNNSPLHF. The CDR3 nucleotides are TGTGCCAGCAGCTATAGACAGGGGAATAATTCACCCCTCCACTTT.

This clone has a handful of counts. The chain carries TRBV7-9 and TRBJ2-6; possible D gene TRBD1, 6 bases. V lost 8 bases to trimming and J lost 3 bases, with 17 bases between them. Germline V lookup: CDR1 SEHNR, CDR2 FQNEAQ (reference sequence). This CDR3 comprises 16 residues. CDR3 sequence reads: CASEILQGIGANVLTF. The DNA for the CDR3 is TGTGCCAGCGAAATCTTACAGGGAATTGGGGCCAACGTCCTGACTTTC.

This rearrangement joins TRBV5-1 to TRBJ2-2; TRBD2 matches 8 bases. Per germline, CDR1 SGHRS and CDR2 YFSETQ. The CDR3 spans 17 residues. V shed 4 bases, J shed 6 bases, and the junction held 14 bases outside the gene matches. CDR3 residues: CASSPRLGAGVSGELFF. CDR3 sequence (DNA): TGCGCCAGCAGCCCCCGGTTGGGAGCGGGAGTGTCCGGGGAGCTGTTTTTT.